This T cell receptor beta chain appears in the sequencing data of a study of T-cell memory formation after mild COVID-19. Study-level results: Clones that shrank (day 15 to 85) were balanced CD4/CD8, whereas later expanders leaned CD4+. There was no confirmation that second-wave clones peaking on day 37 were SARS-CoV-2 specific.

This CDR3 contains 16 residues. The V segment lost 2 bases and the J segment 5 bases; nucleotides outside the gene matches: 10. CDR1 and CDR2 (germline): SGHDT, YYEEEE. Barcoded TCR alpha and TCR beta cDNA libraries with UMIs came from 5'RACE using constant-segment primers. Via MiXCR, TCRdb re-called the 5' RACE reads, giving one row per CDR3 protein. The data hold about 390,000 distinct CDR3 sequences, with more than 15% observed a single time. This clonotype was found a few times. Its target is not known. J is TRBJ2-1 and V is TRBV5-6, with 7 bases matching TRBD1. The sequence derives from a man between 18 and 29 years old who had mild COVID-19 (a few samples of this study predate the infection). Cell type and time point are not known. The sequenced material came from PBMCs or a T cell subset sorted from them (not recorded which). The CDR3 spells CASSFHPTGINNEQFF. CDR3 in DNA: TGTGCCAGCAGCTTTCATCCGACAGGGATCAACAATGAGCAGTTCTTC.